This T cell receptor beta chain originates from a study of blood T cell repertoires in COVID-19. The overall study: Italy, Spain and the United States were the sources of the convalescent and acute COVID-19 samples. PBMCs, B-cell-depleted T cells, or T cells were the source of the cDNA or gDNA that made up the material.

The V end lost 3 bases, the J end lost 1 base, and 9 bases lay between the germline ends. There are 14 residues in the CDR3. Germline-derived CDR1 and CDR2 are LNHDA and SQIVND (reference sequence). Authors' data handling: Cell counts per sample came from amplifying reference gene primers. Some clones are missing from TCRdb's copy, which holds only in-frame ones; the method was immunoSEQ multiplex PCR. That table is the source of V, J and clone size, and D and trimming were worked out from the DNA. The sample comprises 150,000 to 200,000 clones, about 81% of which are singletons, and roughly an eighth rests with the top ten.

The sequenced material came from peripheral blood. The sequence derives from a man under 40 with active or convalescent COVID-19. The chain recombines TRBV19 with TRBJ1-2; D not certain. DNA for the CDR3: TGTGCCAGTAGTATTCAGTCGGGTAACTATGGCTACACCTTC. As protein: CASSIQSGNYGYTF.